The present TCR beta chain was sequenced within a study of CD8 T cells in Susac syndrome (dated by TCRdb to 2018 to 2020). Describing the broader study: Among the Susac syndrome patients who were sequenced, clinically active disease was present in 5 or 6 and clinical remission was observed in eight. Repertoire sequencing was used to test whether CD8+ T cell activation and differentiation in Susac syndrome was antigen driven. Susac syndrome patients were therapy-naive, on corticosteroids (some also receiving IVIg), or on IVIg alone at blood withdrawal. The clonality of the CD8+ T cell repertoire was compared across over 10 healthy donors, some 14 Susac syndrome patients and roughly 15 multiple sclerosis patients.

V drops 1 base and J drops 4 bases, leaving 16 bases in between. The CDR3 runs 16 residues from the cysteine to the phenylalanine. Solely the CDR3 DNA is kept, with 48 bases framed from the first base. Via the germline V gene, CDR1 is MNHNS and CDR2 SASEGT. RNA was extracted using the RNeasy kit, and about 0.45 to 1 ug of the RNA was reverse transcribed with random hexamers. TCR beta CDR3 regions were amplified with the immunoSEQ multiplex PCR assay covering 54 Vbeta and 13 Jbeta segments. PCR amplification bias was corrected using a synthetic template baseline for primer optimization and computational correction. The source study handled its data this way. Reads were annotated to V, D and J genes according to IMGT and were analyzed with immunoSEQ Analyzer, with only productive sequences retained. To calculate clonality, Shannon entropy was normalized by log2 of the number of productive unique sequences and then subtracted from one. For each patient and control, public and private clones were evaluated among the 100 most prevalent clones. Clones were defined as Susac-specific if absent from the healthy and MS cohorts, from under 1,200 published viral clones and from other ImmuneACCESS disease sequences. Using fastp trimming at Q25 and MiXCR clonotype assembly, TCRdb reanalyzed the public sequencing data and kept in-frame beta chains. CDR3 protein duplicates are merged, each entry listing the most common genes and DNA. None of the V and J calls come from the authors' own analysis; TCRdb made them. The sample records approximately 79,000 distinct CDR3 sequences, approximately 93% of which are singletons. Clones ranked in the top ten supply roughly 0.45% of the sample.

Comments on this clonotype: It has no known antigen specificity. The sample holds no much larger clone one base away, and base qualities are not on file.

Beyond this particular receptor, the publication reports: Roughly 15 Susac-specific public clones were identified in the total CD8+ repertoire, and a few Susac-specific public clones were identified in the CD8+ TEMRA repertoire. The study acknowledged that relatively few individuals were included in the TCR sequencing and HLA analysis. Susac syndrome CD8+ repertoires showed clonal expansion, highest in CD8+ TEMRA cells and greater in clinically active than remitting patients.

Peripheral blood CD8+ and CD4+ T cells from healthy donors, Susac syndrome patients and multiple sclerosis patients were profiled using high-throughput TCR beta sequencing. The Susac syndrome patients fulfilled recently defined diagnostic criteria for either definite or probable disease. Bulk CD8+ and CD4+ T cells were purified magnetically by negative isolation, whereas CD8+ TEMRA cells were enriched by FACS. Blood was drawn into EDTA tubes, processed within 24 hours, and PBMCs were isolated by density gradient centrifugation. PBMCs intended for TCR sequencing were cryopreserved in liquid nitrogen and thawed later in a water bath at 37 degrees C. Purity of sorted or isolated CD4+, CD8+ and CD8+ TEMRA cells was at least 90%.

The sequence was collected from a human donor with Susac syndrome. Sample: CD8+ T cells from PBMCs. The chain is assembled from TRBV6-1 and TRBJ1-2; the D gene cannot be resolved reliably. Here the CDR3 is given as CASSEGFRVRGYGYTF. The DNA sequence is TGTGCCAGCAGTGAAGGGTTCCGGGTCCGTGGCTATGGCTACACCTTC.